This entry is about one T cell receptor (beta chain). Antigen unknown. These data originate in a study of T cell responses to AZD1222 COVID-19 vaccine. Study context: The analysis combined second doses at about 4 or about 12 weeks.

Method: immunoSEQ multiplex PCR; TCRdb's copy keeps in-frame clones and lacks some. In the table there are more than 250,000 clones, over 85% of which are singletons. Study outcomes and limitations: The repertoires were collected only after the peak T cell response. The donors showed a predominance of white British ancestry and of females, with possible underestimation of clonal diversity. Unmutated variant regions reportedly attract nearly half of all spike-specific TCRs.

The TCR originated in an adult in good health. Sequencing was performed on peripheral blood, taken on day 0 of AZD1222 vaccination.

In nucleotides, the CDR3 is TGTGCCAGCAGCCACACCCGACAGATGACCCCTGAAGCTTTCTTT. Protein sequence: CASSHTRQMTPEAFF. The genes are TRBV3-1 (or the pseudogene TRBV3-2) and TRBJ1-1; possible D gene TRBD1, 5 bases. CDR3 size: 15 residues. Deletions cut 3 bases from V and 6 bases from J, with 17 bases between. Germline V lookup: CDR1 LGHDT, CDR2 YNNKEL (reference sequence).